The clone carrying this T cell receptor (beta chain) is a singleton in its sample. The data stem from a study of blood T cell repertoires in COVID-19. About the research overall: PBMCs, B-cell-depleted T cells, or T cells were the source of the cDNA or gDNA that made up the material.

The germline V gene encodes CDR1 LNHDA and CDR2 SQIVND (reference sequence). The CDR3 is made up of 16 amino acids. With V trimmed by 2 bases and J by 0 bases, 5 bases remained unmatched. Here immunoSEQ multiplex PCR was the method, and the copy in TCRdb shows in-frame clones only, minus some. The repertoire includes about 35,000 clones, 83% of them detected once, and approximately 3.6% sits in the top ten. The sequencing sample was made of peripheral blood. This TCR was recovered from a man in his fifties or sixties with acute or convalescent COVID-19. This chain links TRBV19 with TRBJ2-3; TRBD2 matches 7 bases. The CDR3 is CASSILTSASTDTQYF. The DNA for the CDR3 is TGTGCCAGTAGTATACTTACTAGCGCTAGCACAGATACGCAGTATTTT.